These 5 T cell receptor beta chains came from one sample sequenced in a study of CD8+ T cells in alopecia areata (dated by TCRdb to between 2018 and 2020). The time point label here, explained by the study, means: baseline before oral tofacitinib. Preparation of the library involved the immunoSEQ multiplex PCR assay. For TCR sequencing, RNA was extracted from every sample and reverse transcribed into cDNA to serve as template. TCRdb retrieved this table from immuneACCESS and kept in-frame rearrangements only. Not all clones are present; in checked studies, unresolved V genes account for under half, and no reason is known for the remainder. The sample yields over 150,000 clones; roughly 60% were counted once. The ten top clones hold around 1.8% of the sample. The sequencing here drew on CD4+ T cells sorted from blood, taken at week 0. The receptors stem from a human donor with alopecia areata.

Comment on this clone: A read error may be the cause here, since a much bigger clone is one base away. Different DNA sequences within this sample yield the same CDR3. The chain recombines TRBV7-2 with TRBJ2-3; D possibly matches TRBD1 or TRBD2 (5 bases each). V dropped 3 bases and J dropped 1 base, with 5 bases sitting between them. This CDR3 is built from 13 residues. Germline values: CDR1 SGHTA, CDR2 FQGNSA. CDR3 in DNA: TGTGCCAGCAGCTTGGGGGGCACAGATACGCAGTATTTT. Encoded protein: CASSLGGTDTQYF.

Here the CDR3 DNA reads TGTGCCTGGAAGGCGGAGTCCCGGACAGATACGCAGTATTTT. This translates into CAWKAESRTDTQYF. The genes are TRBV30 and TRBJ2-3; no reliable D call. Trimming removed 4 bases from V and 3 bases from J, with 14 bases in between. CDR3 length equals 14 residues. Germline values: CDR1 GTSNPN, CDR2 SVGIG (reference sequence).

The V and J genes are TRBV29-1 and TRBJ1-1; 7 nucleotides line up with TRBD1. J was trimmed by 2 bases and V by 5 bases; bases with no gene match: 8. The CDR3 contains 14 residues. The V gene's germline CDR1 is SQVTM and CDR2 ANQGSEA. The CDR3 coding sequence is TGCAGCGTTAAACTGACAGGGACCAACACTGAAGCTTTCTTT. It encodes CSVKLTGTNTEAFF.

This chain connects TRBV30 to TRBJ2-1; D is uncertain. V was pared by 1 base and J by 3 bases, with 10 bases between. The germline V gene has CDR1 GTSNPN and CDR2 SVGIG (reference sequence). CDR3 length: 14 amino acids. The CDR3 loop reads CAWSEQVGYNEQFF. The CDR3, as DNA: TGTGCCTGGAGTGAGCAGGTGGGCTACAATGAGCAGTTCTTC.

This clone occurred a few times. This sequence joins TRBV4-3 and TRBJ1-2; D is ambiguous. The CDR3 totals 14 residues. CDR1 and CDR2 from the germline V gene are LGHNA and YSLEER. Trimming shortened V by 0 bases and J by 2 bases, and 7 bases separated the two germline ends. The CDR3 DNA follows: TGCGCCAGCAGCCAAGATATAATCAACTATGGCTACACCTTC. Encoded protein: CASSQDIINYGYTF.